This TCR beta chain was captured by sequencing in a study of spatial heterogeneity in lung cancer. As for the study in general: Compared with alpha-chain sequences, beta-chain sequences were consistently detected in greater numbers.

A unique molecular identifier was carried by every single TCR cDNA molecule. TCRdb re-analysed the 5' RACE reads in MiXCR, keeping a single row per CDR3 protein. In the table there are some 38,000 distinct CDR3 sequences, approximately 3% of which are singletons. Sample time point: sample taken at primary tumor resection. Donors were 55 to 75 untreated early-stage non-small cell lung cancer patients. Material for sequencing was whole RNA from tumor, nontumor lung or frozen PBMC, left unsorted. This clonotype was picked up a small number of times. Germline values: CDR1 MNHEY, CDR2 SVGAGI. The CDR3 spans 16 residues. Trimming shortened V by 6 bases and J by 0 bases, and 14 bases separated the two germline ends.

The sequenced sample was normal lung tissue next to the tumor, obtained at surgery. This receptor was obtained from a male donor with early-stage non-small cell lung cancer. V usage is TRBV6-5 and J usage is TRBJ2-2; D may be TRBD2 (6 bases). CDR3 sequence: CASSPLGGPNTGELFF. Written as DNA, the CDR3 is TGTGCCAGCAGCCCACTGGGGGGTCCGAACACCGGGGAGCTGTTTTTT.